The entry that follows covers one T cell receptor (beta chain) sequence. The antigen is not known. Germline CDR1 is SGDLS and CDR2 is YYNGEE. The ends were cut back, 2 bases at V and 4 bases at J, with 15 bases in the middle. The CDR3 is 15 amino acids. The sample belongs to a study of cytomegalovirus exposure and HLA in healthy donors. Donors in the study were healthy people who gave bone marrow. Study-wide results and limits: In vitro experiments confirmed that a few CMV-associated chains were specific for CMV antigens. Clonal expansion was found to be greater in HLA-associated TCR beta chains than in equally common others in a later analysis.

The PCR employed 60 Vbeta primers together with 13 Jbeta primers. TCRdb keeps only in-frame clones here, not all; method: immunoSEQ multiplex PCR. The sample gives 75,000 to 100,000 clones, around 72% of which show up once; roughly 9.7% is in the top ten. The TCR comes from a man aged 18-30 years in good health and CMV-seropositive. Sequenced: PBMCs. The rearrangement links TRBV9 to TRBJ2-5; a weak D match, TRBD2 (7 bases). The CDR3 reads CASSVGGGPGETQYF. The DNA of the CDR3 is TGTGCCAGCAGCGTTGGGGGGGGGCCTGGAGAGACCCAGTACTTC.